The 24 T cell receptor beta chains listed next were all sequenced from one sample in a study of CD8 T cells in Susac syndrome. It was with random hexamers that about 0.45 to 1 ug RNA was reverse transcribed. Using its own MiXCR run on the immunoSEQ multiplex PCR reads, TCRdb lists one record per CDR3 protein. The sample consists of around 62,000 distinct CDR3 sequences, 90% to 95% of them appearing once. What was sequenced was CD8+ T cells from PBMCs. Every receptor here comes from a human donor in good health.

Comments on this clonotype: Relative to the germline gene, one junction end is altered; a read error may explain this. CDR3 nucleotide sequence: TGCACCAGCAGCCAAGATCCGCTAGCGGGGACCTACGAGCAGTACTTC. Translation: CTSSQDPLAGTYEQYF. The V and J genes are TRBV4-3 and TRBJ2-7, with 9 bases that match TRBD2. This CDR3 comprises 16 residues. The germline CDR1 and CDR2 sequences are LGHNA and YSLEER.

The rearrangement uses TRBV7-9 and TRBJ2-7; D might be TRBD2 (6 bases). The V and J ends lost 5 bases and 1 base respectively, with 18 bases between them. Germline assignment: CDR1 SEHNR and CDR2 FQNEAQ (reference sequence). The CDR3 spans 16 residues. The CDR3 sequence: CASSLRGGAPSYEQYF. CDR3 coding DNA: TGTGCCAGCAGCCTGCGGGGCGGGGCGCCTTCCTACGAGCAGTACTTC.

The rearrangement uses TRBV29-1 and TRBJ2-2, with D unresolved. Germline V lookup: CDR1 SQVTM, CDR2 ANQGSEA. The CDR3 is 12 amino acids. V dropped 8 bases and J dropped 4 bases, with 11 bases sitting between them. The CDR3 reads CSFFDVTGELFF. CDR3 nucleotides: TGCAGCTTCTTTGACGTCACCGGGGAGCTGTTTTTT.

V usage is TRBV5-1 and J usage is TRBJ1-6; 8 nucleotides match TRBD1. The germline CDR1 and CDR2 sequences are SGHRS and YFSETQ. CDR3 length: 14 amino acids. Losses at the gene ends were 4 bases for V and 10 bases for J; bases not matched to a gene: 7. CDR3: CASSADRVKSPLHF. The DNA for the CDR3 is TGCGCCAGCAGCGCGGACAGGGTGAAATCACCCCTCCACTTT.

The chain employs TRBV6-4 and TRBJ2-1, with TRBD1 as a possible D gene (5 bases). The germline V gene encodes CDR1 MRHNA and CDR2 SNTAGT. The CDR3 covers 13 residues. V gave up 4 bases and J gave up 8 bases, with 12 bases separating them. DNA of the CDR3: TGTGCCAGCAGTGTAGGGGTTAGGGATGAGCAGTTCTTC. This sequence encodes CASSVGVRDEQFF.

The gene calls are TRBV7-9 and TRBJ2-5, with 7 bases fitting TRBD1. The CDR3 runs 13 residues. V lost 6 bases to trimming and J lost 3 bases; unmatched junction nucleotides: 4. Per the germline V gene, CDR1 is SEHNR and CDR2 is FQNEAQ (reference sequence). Here the CDR3 DNA reads TGTGCCAGCAGTTCTCAGGGGGAAGAGACCCAGTACTTC. Protein product: CASSSQGEETQYF.

This clonotype has more than one count but fewer than ten. V usage is TRBV7-9 and J usage is TRBJ2-7; 7 bases fit TRBD1. CDR3 length: 15 amino acids. The junction had 4 bases not matched to a gene; V was cut back by 0 bases and J by 2 bases. Germline V gene data show CDR1 as SEHNR and CDR2 as FQNEAQ (reference sequence). This chain's CDR3 is CASSLAGQPAYEQYF. The CDR3, as DNA: TGTGCCAGCAGCTTAGCGGGACAGCCAGCCTACGAGCAGTACTTC.

The chain joins TRBV27 to TRBJ2-7; 12 nucleotides line up with TRBD1. CDR1 MNHEY and CDR2 SMNVEV come from the germline V gene (reference sequence). CDR3 length: 15 amino acids. The trim removed 8 bases at V and 6 bases at J, leaving 11 bases unmatched. CDR3 protein: CASRYTGTGGFEQYF. The CDR3 coding sequence is TGTGCCAGCCGTTATACCGGGACAGGGGGCTTCGAGCAGTACTTC.

The count of this clonotype is one. The chain has TRBV6-5 and TRBJ1-6; D might be TRBD1 (5 bases). Trimming left V 4 bases short and J 8 bases short, with 21 bases between. This CDR3 comprises 17 residues. Germline V gives CDR1 MNHEY, CDR2 SVGAGI. The CDR3 nucleotides are TGTGCCAGCAGTTGGGGGTCGCCCCCGGGACCTCATTCACCCCTCCACTTT. Protein product: CASSWGSPPGPHSPLHF.

Written as DNA, the CDR3 is TGTGCCAGTAGGACCTCCGGGAGCCCTAACTATGGCTACACCTTC. Translated: CASRTSGSPNYGYTF. J is TRBJ1-2 and V is TRBV19; D is unresolved. The V and J ends lost 6 bases and 0 bases respectively, with 14 bases between them. This CDR3 has 15 amino acids. The germline V gene has CDR1 LNHDA and CDR2 SQIVND (reference sequence).

The gene calls are TRBV11-3 and TRBJ2-1; perhaps D is TRBD1 or TRBD2 (5 bases each). The V and J ends lost 1 base and 4 bases respectively, with 11 bases between them. From germline, CDR1 is SGHNT and CDR2 YENEEA. This CDR3 is 15 amino acids long. The CDR3 DNA follows: TGTGCCAGCAGCTTAGTGAGGGGTGGTTACAATGAGCAGTTCTTC. Translation: CASSLVRGGYNEQFF. Variable domain in full (rest from reference TRBV11-3 and TRBJ2-1): EAGVVQSPRYKIIEKKQPVAFWCNPISGHNTLYWYLQNLGQGPELLIRYENEEAVDDSQLPKDRFSAERLKGVDSTLKIQPAELGDSAVYLCASSLVRGGYNEQFFGPGTRLTVL.

This rearrangement joins TRBV4-1 to TRBJ1-1, with D perhaps matching TRBD1 (5 bases). Trimming removed 0 bases at V and 8 bases at J, with 16 bases between. The CDR3 has 15 residues. Germline V gene data show CDR1 as MGHRA and CDR2 as YSYEKL. CDR3 protein: CASSQEGGAGAEAFF. CDR3 DNA: TGCGCCAGCAGCCAAGAGGGCGGGGCGGGTGCCGAAGCTTTCTTT.

This sequence joins TRBV29-1 and TRBJ2-2, with D possibly being TRBD1 (6 bases). The CDR3 contains 13 residues. The V end was cut by 4 bases, the J end by 7 bases, with 13 bases between. Germline CDR1 SQVTM, CDR2 ANQGSEA. CDR3 region: CSVANRANGELFF. DNA for the CDR3: TGCAGCGTTGCAAACAGGGCGAACGGGGAGCTGTTTTTT.

The chain combines TRBV3-1 with TRBJ2-2; weak D call: TRBD1 (5 bases). The germline V gene has CDR1 LGHDT and CDR2 YNNKEL (reference sequence). Trimming pared 4 bases from V and 8 bases from J, leaving 20 bases between. The length of the CDR3 is 16 residues. The CDR3 spells CASSPLRTPSGGELFF. The CDR3, as DNA: TGTGCCAGCAGCCCGCTAAGGACACCTTCGGGTGGGGAGCTGTTTTTT. Drawing the rest from reference TRBV3-1 and TRBJ2-2, the complete variable domain is DTAVSQTPKYLVTQMGNDKSIKCEQNLGHDTMYWYKQDSKKFLKIMFSYNNKELIINETVPNRFSPKSPDKAHLNLHINSLELGDSAVYFCASSPLRTPSGGELFFGEGSRLTVL.

The rearrangement links TRBV7-6 to TRBJ1-5; D remains ambiguous. This CDR3 is built from 11 residues. The V end lost 2 bases, the J end lost 9 bases, and 5 bases lay between the germline ends. Germline V CDR1 and CDR2: SGHVS, FNYEAQ. DNA of the CDR3: TGTGCCAGCAGCTTACTGGGGCCCCAGCATTTT. It is translated as CASSLLGPQHF.

The rearrangement uses TRBV24-1 and TRBJ2-5; a weak D match, TRBD2 (5 bases). V was shortened by 5 bases and J by 7 bases, with 19 bases between the two germline ends. The CDR3 extends over 15 amino acids. The germline V gene encodes CDR1 KGHDR and CDR2 SFDVKD. Here the CDR3 reads CATSATSGMYGTQYF. The DNA of the CDR3 is TGTGCCACCAGTGCCACTTCGGGGATGTACGGGACCCAGTACTTC.

The gene calls are TRBV19 and TRBJ2-1; TRBD2 aligns across 10 bases. V lost 3 bases to trimming and J lost 8 bases; unmatched junction nucleotides: 4. Looked up from germline, CDR1 is LNHDA and CDR2 is SQIVND (reference sequence). CDR3 length: 14 amino acids. This chain's CDR3 is CASSMGLASDEQFF. Written as DNA, the CDR3 is TGTGCCAGTAGTATGGGACTAGCGAGCGATGAGCAGTTCTTC.

This chain uses TRBV4-1 with TRBJ2-7; D is possibly TRBD1 (6 bases). The CDR3 totals 14 residues. With 4 bases removed from V and 3 bases from J, the gap between germline ends came to 13 bases. Germline-derived CDR1 and CDR2 are MGHRA and YSYEKL. The CDR3, as DNA: TGCGCCAGCAGCCCTGACAGGTTTGGCTACGAGCAGTACTTC. Its protein product is CASSPDRFGYEQYF.

The chain uses TRBV7-2 and TRBJ1-1, with a weak D call TRBD1 (5 bases). V gave up 4 bases and J gave up 5 bases, with 8 bases separating them. The CDR3 consists of 12 residues. The V gene's germline CDR1 is SGHTA and CDR2 FQGNSA. The CDR3 region is CASSWGGTEAFF. DNA of the CDR3: TGTGCCAGCAGCTGGGGGGGGACTGAAGCTTTCTTT.

A few counts support this clonotype. The rearrangement links TRBV2 to TRBJ2-7; 7 bases are a match to TRBD1. J lost 5 bases, V lost 7 bases, and 5 bases had no gene match. Germline V CDR1 and CDR2: SNHLY, FYNNEI. This CDR3 contains 12 residues. The CDR3 loop is CASTGTADEQYF. The CDR3 DNA sequence: TGTGCCAGCACCGGGACAGCCGACGAGCAGTACTTC.

The chain has TRBV20-1 and TRBJ1-2; the D gene is possibly TRBD1 (6 bases). V was trimmed by 5 bases and J by 3 bases, leaving 10 bases between them. The CDR3 runs to 12 residues. Germline-derived CDR1 and CDR2 are DFQATT and SNEGSKA (reference sequence). The CDR3 DNA sequence: TGCAGTGCTGAGGGGGAGGACTATGGCTACACCTTC. This codes for CSAEGEDYGYTF.

The J gene is TRBJ2-2, the V gene TRBV4-1; 10 positions agree with TRBD1. V gave up 1 base and J gave up 6 bases; unmatched junction bases: 5. The length of the CDR3 is 16 residues. The germline V gene has CDR1 MGHRA and CDR2 YSYEKL. The DNA of the CDR3 is TGCGCCAGCAGCCAAGTCGGGACAGGGGTTCCCGGGGAGCTGTTTTTT. Translated: CASSQVGTGVPGELFF.

The rearrangement joins TRBV18 to TRBJ2-1; D perhaps matches TRBD2 (5 bases). The CDR3 totals 15 residues. CDR1 and CDR2 (germline): KGHSH, LQKENI. Trimming removed 0 bases at V and 7 bases at J, with 13 bases between. The CDR3 DNA reads TGTGCCAGCTCACCACCGAGGGAGCAGCGGAATGAGCAGTTCTTC. This encodes CASSPPREQRNEQFF.

The chain joins TRBV4-2 to TRBJ2-7; D is ambiguous. V was pared by 1 base and J by 6 bases, with 7 bases between. Germline CDR1 is LGHNA and CDR2 is YNFKEQ. The CDR3 has 12 residues. CDR3 sequence (DNA): TGTGCCAGCAGCCAAGGAGGTGGCGAGCAGTACTTC. It translates to CASSQGGGEQYF.